The 9 T cell receptor beta chains presented below share a single source sample, sequenced in a study of T cells after yellow fever vaccination (dated by TCRdb to 2018 to 2020). Libraries were constructed by 5' RACE. Sequenced on an Illumina NovaSeq 6000. Using fastp trimming at Q25 and MiXCR clonotype assembly, TCRdb reanalyzed the public sequencing data and kept in-frame beta chains. Identical CDR3 protein sequences are pooled into one entry, listed with their most common genes and DNA. The table for this sample lists 150,000 to 200,000 distinct CDR3 sequences; around 10% of them were counted only once. The top ten clonotypes cover 35% to 40% of the sample. The sample's treatment or condition label, decoded: live attenuated yellow fever vaccine strain. This specimen consisted of CD8+ T cells sorted from PBMCs, obtained 15 days after the yellow fever booster vaccination. These receptors all stem from a man aged 18 to 30 who received the YFV17D yellow fever vaccine.

This chain joins TRBV5-1 and TRBJ2-1; 8 positions agree with TRBD2. The CDR3 runs to 16 residues. The junction had 12 bases not matched to a gene; V was cut back by 3 bases and J by 7 bases. The germline CDR1 and CDR2 sequences are SGHRS and YFSETQ. The DNA for the CDR3 is TGCGCCAGCAGCTCGGCGGGGGGCCCCTCGGGGAATGAGCAGTTCTTC. It translates to CASSSAGGPSGNEQFF.

This rearrangement joins TRBV7-6 to TRBJ2-2; TRBD2 might be the D (5 bases). The CDR3 is 14 residues long. The V end lost 1 base, the J end lost 7 bases, and 10 bases lay between the germline ends. Looked up from germline, CDR1 is SGHVS and CDR2 is FNYEAQ. The CDR3 sequence is CASSLGQEDGELFF. In nucleotides, the CDR3 is TGTGCCAGCAGCTTAGGGCAGGAGGACGGGGAGCTGTTTTTT.

In its sample, this clonotype was seen a few times. The chain has TRBV3-1 and TRBJ2-5, with 13 bases identical to TRBD2. CDR3 size: 16 residues. Germline assignment: CDR1 LGHDT and CDR2 YNNKEL (reference sequence). The ends lost 7 bases at V and 2 bases at J; junction bases unmatched: 7. CDR3 sequence: CASNVLTSGGQETQYF. CDR3 sequence (DNA): TGTGCCAGCAACGTCTTGACTAGCGGGGGGCAAGAGACCCAGTACTTC.

The chain links TRBV6-2 or TRBV6-3 to TRBJ2-7; D may be TRBD2 (5 bases). The CDR3 spans 15 residues. CDR1 and CDR2 (germline): MNHEY, SVGEGT. The V gene lost 0 bases and the J gene lost 0 bases, with 9 bases spanning the gap. CDR3 in amino acids: CASSYSGKSSYEQYV. The CDR3 nucleotides are TGTGCCAGCAGTTACTCCGGGAAGAGCTCCTACGAGCAGTACGTC.

The rearrangement uses TRBV7-8 and TRBJ2-5; 7 bases are shared with TRBD2. This CDR3 is 16 amino acids long. V lost 1 base and J lost 1; bases outside the gene matches: 6. In germline, CDR1 is SGHVS, CDR2 FQNEAQ. This chain's CDR3 is CASSLGELASQETQYF. The CDR3 DNA reads as TGTGCCAGCAGCTTAGGGGAACTAGCGTCCCAAGAGACCCAGTACTTC.

The rearrangement uses TRBV4-1 and TRBJ2-5; D ambiguous. Germline CDR1 MGHRA, CDR2 YSYEKL. This CDR3 comprises 16 residues. V lost 4 bases and J lost 0, with 15 bases in between. Here the CDR3 reads CASSRRPLGNQETQYF. CDR3 in DNA: TGCGCCAGCAGCCGTCGCCCCCTAGGGAACCAAGAGACCCAGTACTTC.

This clonotype was seen a few times. V is TRBV28 and J is TRBJ2-3, with D tentatively TRBD1 or TRBD2 (5 bases each). The CDR3 spans 19 residues. Germline values: CDR1 MDHEN, CDR2 SYDVKM. The V end was cut by 4 bases, the J end by 5 bases, with 28 bases between. CDR3 sequence: CASSSDIFRDHLVVDTQYF. Written as DNA, the CDR3 is TGTGCCAGCAGTTCCGATATTTTCCGGGACCACCTTGTAGTAGATACGCAGTATTTT. The complete variable domain, with remaining parts taken from reference TRBV28 and TRBJ2-3, reads DVKVTQSSRYLVKRTGEKVFLECVQDMDHENMFWYRQDPGLGLRLIYFSYDVKMKEKGDIPEGYSVSREKKERFSLILESASTNQTSMYLCASSSDIFRDHLVVDTQYFGPGTRLTVL.

The sample holds many counts of this clonotype. The rearrangement links TRBV27 to TRBJ2-3, with a weak D call TRBD2 (6 bases). This CDR3 spans 16 amino acids. The germline V and J ends were trimmed by 4 bases and 2 bases, with 16 bases remaining between them. Germline assignment: CDR1 MNHEY and CDR2 SMNVEV (reference sequence). The CDR3 spells CASSSWGLSLTDTQYF. The CDR3 nucleotides read TGTGCCAGCAGTTCGTGGGGACTTAGTCTCACAGATACGCAGTATTTT.

This clonotype was recorded a few times. The V and J genes are TRBV20-1 and TRBJ2-3, with 9 nucleotides matching TRBD2. This CDR3 is 16 amino acids long. The V segment lost 7 bases and the J segment 2 bases; nucleotides outside the gene matches: 13. CDR1 DFQATT and CDR2 SNEGSKA come from the germline V gene (reference sequence). CDR3 sequence (DNA): TGCAGTGTTACGACCGATAGCGGGGGTTCCACAGATACGCAGTATTTT. It encodes CSVTTDSGGSTDTQYF.